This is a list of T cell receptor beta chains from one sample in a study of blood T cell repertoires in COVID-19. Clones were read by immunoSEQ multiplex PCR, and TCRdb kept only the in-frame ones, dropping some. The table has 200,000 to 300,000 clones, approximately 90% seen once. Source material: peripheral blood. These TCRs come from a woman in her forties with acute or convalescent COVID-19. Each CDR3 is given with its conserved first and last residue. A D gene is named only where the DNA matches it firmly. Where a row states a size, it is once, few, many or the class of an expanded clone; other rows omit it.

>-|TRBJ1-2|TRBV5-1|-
CASSSGQREGYTF
TGCGCCAGCAGCTCCGGACAGAGGGAGGGCTACACCTTC
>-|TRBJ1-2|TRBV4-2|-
CASSQDGGGNDYGYTF
TGTGCCAGCAGCCAAGATGGGGGGGGGAATGACTATGGCTACACCTTC
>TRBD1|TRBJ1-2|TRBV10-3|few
CAISGGDRRNYGYTF
TGTGCCATCAGTGGCGGGGACAGGCGCAACTATGGCTACACCTTC
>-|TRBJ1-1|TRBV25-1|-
CASSEYFREGTEAFF
TGTGCCAGCAGTGAATATTTCAGGGAGGGCACTGAAGCTTTCTTT
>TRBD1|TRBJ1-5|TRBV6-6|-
CASSDRDPSNQPQHF
TGTGCCAGCAGCGACAGGGACCCTAGCAATCAGCCCCAGCATTTT
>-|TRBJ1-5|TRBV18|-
CASSPGNQQGFQPQHF
TGTGCCAGCTCCCCCGGTAACCAGCAGGGTTTTCAGCCCCAGCATTTT
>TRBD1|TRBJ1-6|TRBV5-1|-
CASSLGRGIDSPLHF
TGCGCCAGCAGCTTGGGCAGGGGGATTGATTCACCCCTCCACTTT
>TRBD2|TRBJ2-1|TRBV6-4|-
CASSELAGGLNEQFF
TGTGCCAGCTCGGAACTAGCGGGGGGGCTCAATGAGCAGTTCTTC
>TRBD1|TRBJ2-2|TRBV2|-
CASTTGDGELFF
TGTGCCAGCACGACAGGGGACGGGGAGCTGTTTTTT
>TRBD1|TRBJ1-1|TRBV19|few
CGSQGASMTEAFF
TGTGGGTCACAGGGGGCGTCGATGACTGAAGCTTTCTTT
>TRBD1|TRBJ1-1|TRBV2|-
CASIPGGTEAFF
TGTGCCAGCATCCCAGGGGGGACTGAAGCTTTCTTT
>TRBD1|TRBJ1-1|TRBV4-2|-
CASSPGGGGNTEAFF
TGTGCCAGCAGCCCAGGGGGAGGAGGGAACACTGAAGCTTTCTTT
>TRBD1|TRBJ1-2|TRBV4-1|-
CASSQGQGNFYGYTF
TGCGCCAGCAGCCAGGGACAGGGGAATTTTTATGGCTACACCTTC
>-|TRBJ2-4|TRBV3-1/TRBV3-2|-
CASSQGMEKENIQYF
TGTGCCAGCAGCCAAGGCATGGAGAAAGAAAACATTCAGTACTTC
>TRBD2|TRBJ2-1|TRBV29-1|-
CSETSGSSYNEQFF
TGCAGCGAAACTAGCGGGAGCTCCTACAATGAGCAGTTCTTC
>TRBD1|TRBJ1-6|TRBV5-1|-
CASSLGTGRDSPLHF
TGCGCCAGCAGCTTGGGGACAGGGAGGGATTCACCCCTCCACTTT
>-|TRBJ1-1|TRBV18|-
CASAGNEYMGTEAFF
TGTGCCAGCGCCGGGAATGAATATATGGGCACTGAAGCTTTCTTT
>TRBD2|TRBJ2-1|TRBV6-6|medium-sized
CASSYSKRGGEVWRFF
TGTGCCAGCAGTTACTCGAAACGGGGGGGTGAGGTTTGGCGGTTCTTC
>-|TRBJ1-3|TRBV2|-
CASSLDLRSGNTIYF
TGTGCCAGCAGTCTGGACTTACGCTCTGGAAACACCATATATTTT
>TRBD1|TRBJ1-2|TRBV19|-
CASSLGQGTSNYGYTF
TGTGCCAGTAGTTTGGGACAGGGAACTTCTAACTATGGCTACACCTTC
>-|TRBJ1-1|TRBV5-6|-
CASSWRAVNTEAFF
TGTGCCAGCAGCTGGAGGGCAGTGAACACTGAAGCTTTCTTT
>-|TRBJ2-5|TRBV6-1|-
CASSEWGEETQYF
TGTGCCAGCAGTGAATGGGGGGAAGAGACCCAGTACTTC
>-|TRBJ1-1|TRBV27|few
CASRQTVGVNTEAFF
TGTGCCAGCAGACAAACCGTAGGGGTGAACACTGAAGCTTTCTTT
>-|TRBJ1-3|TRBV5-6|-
CASSSLGPDYSGNTIYF
TGTGCCAGCAGCTCTTTAGGTCCCGACTACTCTGGAAACACCATATATTTT
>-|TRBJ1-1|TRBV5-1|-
CASSLDRENTEAFF
TGCGCCAGCAGCTTGGACAGGGAGAACACTGAAGCTTTCTTT
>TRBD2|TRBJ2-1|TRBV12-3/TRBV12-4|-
CAEAGGNNEQFF
TGTGCCGAAGCGGGGGGAAACAATGAGCAGTTCTTC
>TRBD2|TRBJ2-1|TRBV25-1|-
CASSSTLTSGGHNNEQFF
TGTGCCAGCAGTTCGACCTTAACTAGCGGGGGACACAACAATGAGCAGTTCTTC
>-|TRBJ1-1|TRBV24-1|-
CATSDFTQGIGAFF
TGTGCCACCAGTGATTTCACCCAGGGGATCGGCGCTTTCTTT
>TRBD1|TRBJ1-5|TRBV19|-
CASTDGTGLVEPQHF
TGTGCCAGTACCGATGGGACAGGGCTAGTGGAGCCCCAGCATTTT
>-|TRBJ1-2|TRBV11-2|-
CASSLVVGGEDGYTF
TGTGCCAGCAGCTTAGTTGTAGGCGGGGAAGATGGCTACACCTTC
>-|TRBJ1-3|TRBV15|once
CATSRDYQARSGNTIYF
TGTGCCACCAGCAGAGATTACCAGGCGCGCTCAGGAAACACCATATATTTT
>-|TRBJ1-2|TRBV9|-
CASSVGGGVGGYTF
TGTGCCAGCAGCGTAGGCGGGGGTGTCGGGGGCTACACCTTC
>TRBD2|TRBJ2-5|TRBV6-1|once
CASSEGRTSGGAGETQYF
TGTGCCAGCAGTGAAGGGAGGACTAGCGGGGGGGCCGGGGAGACCCAGTACTTC
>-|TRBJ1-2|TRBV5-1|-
CASSLAGDNYGYTF
TGCGCCAGCAGCTTGGCCGGGGATAACTATGGCTACACCTTC
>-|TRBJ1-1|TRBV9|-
CASSSSSGSTEAFF
TGTGCCAGCAGCTCCAGTAGTGGGAGCACTGAAGCTTTCTTT
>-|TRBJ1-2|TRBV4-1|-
CASSQDQSGGRTNYGYTF
TGCGCCAGCAGCCAAGATCAGTCCGGGGGACGGACAAACTATGGCTACACCTTC
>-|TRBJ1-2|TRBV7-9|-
CASSPSQVAGGNYGYTF
TGTGCCAGCAGCCCCTCGCAGGTTGCGGGGGGGAACTATGGCTACACCTTC
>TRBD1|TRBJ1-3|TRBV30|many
CAWSVGLLRQGSVGNTIYF
TGTGCCTGGAGTGTAGGCCTCCTTCGACAGGGGTCGGTGGGAAACACCATATATTTT
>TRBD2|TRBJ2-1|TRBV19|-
CASSILAGYNEQFF
TGTGCCAGTAGTATTCTAGCGGGGTACAATGAGCAGTTCTTC
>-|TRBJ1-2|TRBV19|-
CASRVDRDYGYTF
TGTGCCAGTAGGGTCGACCGGGACTATGGCTACACCTTC
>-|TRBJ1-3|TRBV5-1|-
CASSLAGPRDPGNTIYF
TGCGCCAGCAGCTTGGCCGGACCCCGGGATCCTGGAAACACCATATATTTT
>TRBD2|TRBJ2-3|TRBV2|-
CASTETSGGLRDTQYF
TGTGCCAGCACTGAGACTAGCGGGGGGTTAAGGGATACGCAGTATTTT